These T cell receptor beta chains were read from a single sample in a study of Ad26.COV2.S vaccination and SARS-CoV-2 variants. TCRdb's table, derived via immunoSEQ multiplex PCR, lists solely in-frame clones and lacks some. The sample yields 200,000 to 300,000 clones, roughly 90% seen once. Sequences were derived from peripheral blood, sampled in a trial of Ad26.COV2.S vaccine versus placebo. The receptors come from a person aged 18 to 65 who received the Ad26.COV2.S COVID-19 vaccine or a placebo. The CDR3 runs from the conserved cysteine through the conserved F or W. The order of the fields is D gene, V gene, clone size, J gene, CDR3 length, CDR3 protein, CDR3 DNA. The D gene is left open where the match is weak. Only part of the rows carry a size: once, few, many, or a class if the clone is expanded.

d_gene: .; v_gene: TRBV29-1; abundance: .; j_gene: TRBJ2-7; len: 12; CDR3aa: CSVEEGDYEQYF; CDR3nt: TGCAGCGTTGAAGAAGGGGACTACGAGCAGTACTTC
d_gene: .; v_gene: TRBV2; abundance: few; j_gene: TRBJ1-2; len: 12; CDR3aa: CASQTGSYGYTF; CDR3nt: TGTGCCAGCCAAACAGGCTCCTATGGCTACACCTTC
d_gene: .; v_gene: TRBV24-1; abundance: .; j_gene: TRBJ1-5; len: 14; CDR3aa: CATSGQNSNQPQHF; CDR3nt: TGTGCCACCAGTGGACAGAATAGCAATCAGCCCCAGCATTTT
d_gene: .; v_gene: TRBV6-6; abundance: .; j_gene: TRBJ1-4; len: 15; CDR3aa: CASTYTLATNEKLFF; CDR3nt: TGTGCCAGCACTTACACACTTGCAACTAATGAAAAACTGTTTTTT
d_gene: .; v_gene: TRBV5-6; abundance: .; j_gene: TRBJ2-1; len: 13; CDR3aa: CASSLGRPNEQFF; CDR3nt: TGTGCCAGCAGCTTGGGGAGGCCTAATGAGCAGTTCTTC
d_gene: .; v_gene: TRBV29-1; abundance: .; j_gene: TRBJ1-1; len: 13; CDR3aa: CSVEQGGHTEAFF; CDR3nt: TGCAGCGTTGAACAGGGAGGGCACACTGAAGCTTTCTTT
d_gene: .; v_gene: TRBV7-3; abundance: .; j_gene: TRBJ2-3; len: 13; CDR3aa: CASSLISTDTQYF; CDR3nt: TGTGCCAGCAGCTTAATCAGCACAGATACGCAGTATTTT
d_gene: TRBD1; v_gene: TRBV7-6; abundance: .; j_gene: TRBJ2-7; len: 16; CDR3aa: CASSVDRASQGYEQYF; CDR3nt: TGTGCCAGCAGCGTCGACAGGGCCAGTCAGGGCTACGAGCAGTACTTC
d_gene: TRBD1; v_gene: TRBV4-2; abundance: once; j_gene: TRBJ1-5; len: 16; CDR3aa: CASSQEWGQSNQPQHF; CDR3nt: TGTGCCAGCAGCCAAGAGTGGGGACAGAGCAATCAGCCCCAGCATTTT
d_gene: .; v_gene: TRBV30; abundance: .; j_gene: TRBJ1-3; len: 14; CDR3aa: CAWNSAVGDYTIYF; CDR3nt: TGTGCCTGGAACTCCGCGGTGGGGGATTACACCATATATTTT
d_gene: .; v_gene: TRBV5-4; abundance: .; j_gene: TRBJ2-7; len: 14; CDR3aa: CASSGGGIGYEQYF; CDR3nt: TGTGCCAGCAGTGGGGGCGGGATCGGCTACGAGCAGTACTTC
d_gene: .; v_gene: TRBV12-3/TRBV12-4; abundance: .; j_gene: TRBJ1-5; len: 13; CDR3aa: CASSLGARQPQHF; CDR3nt: TGTGCCAGCAGTTTGGGGGCTCGACAGCCCCAGCATTTT
d_gene: .; v_gene: TRBV19; abundance: .; j_gene: TRBJ2-1; len: 12; CDR3aa: CASSIAGNEQFF; CDR3nt: TGTGCCAGTAGTATAGCCGGCAATGAGCAGTTCTTC